This passage covers 16 T cell receptor beta chains from one sample sequenced in a study of blood T cell repertoires in COVID-19 (dated by TCRdb to 2018 to 2020). Libraries were built with the immunoSEQ multiplex PCR assay. As stored in TCRdb, this immuneACCESS dataset retains in-frame rearrangements with V and J assigned. A fraction of the clones does not appear; measured against another copy, unresolved V genes explain less than half of the discrepancy, and the remainder lacks a known reason. This sample is represented by approximately 68,000 clones; 80% to 90% of them were singletons. Approximately 7% of the sample belongs to the ten largest clones. The sequenced sample was peripheral blood. The receptor source for this set is a man aged 50-60 years with active COVID-19.

This clone has a handful of counts. The chain recombines TRBV5-5 with TRBJ1-5, with D unresolved. Germline CDR1 and CDR2: SGHKS and YYEKEE (reference sequence). CDR3 length: 12 residues. V lost 0 bases, J lost 9 bases, and 7 bases lay in between. CDR3: CASSLAGGPQHF. DNA of the CDR3: TGTGCCAGCAGCTTGGCCGGAGGGCCCCAGCATTTT.

The V call is TRBV28, the J call TRBJ2-1; 7 nucleotides agree with TRBD2. CDR1 and CDR2 from the germline V gene are MDHEN and SYDVKM. The CDR3 consists of 12 residues. As DNA, the CDR3 is TGTGCTTGCGGGGGCTCCTACAATGAGCAGTTCTTC. Its translation is CACGGSYNEQFF.

The sample holds many counts of this clone. CDR3 residues: CASSEAQGRGADEQYF. CDR3 DNA: TGTGCCAGCAGTGAAGCGCAGGGGAGGGGGGCTGACGAGCAGTACTTC. The V call is TRBV6-1, the J call TRBJ2-7; the D gene is possibly TRBD2 (7 bases). The CDR3 loop spans 16 amino acids. Trimming pared 0 bases from V and 5 bases from J, leaving 17 bases between. Germline V gene data show CDR1 as MNHNS and CDR2 as SASEGT.

The chain combines TRBV18 with TRBJ1-1; D is undetermined. The V end was cut by 4 bases, the J end by 2 bases, with 8 bases between. The CDR3 loop spans 13 amino acids. CDR1 is KGHSH, CDR2 LQKENI, per germline. CDR3: CASSQRGNTEAFF. The CDR3 bases are TGTGCCAGCTCACAGCGGGGAAACACTGAAGCTTTCTTT.

This clone was recorded once. This chain connects TRBV28 to TRBJ2-7; D uncertain. The V gene's germline CDR1 is MDHEN and CDR2 SYDVKM. This CDR3 is 13 amino acids long. V lost 8 bases, J lost 0 bases, and 11 bases lay in between. Here the CDR3 reads CASRHTVSYEQYF. CDR3 nucleotides: TGTGCCAGCCGACACACCGTCTCCTACGAGCAGTACTTC.

The V gene is TRBV5-1, the J gene TRBJ2-3; TRBD2 matches at 13 bases. The V gene end was trimmed by 4 bases and the J gene end by 6 bases; junction bases not matched to a gene: 8. CDR3 length equals 16 residues. The V gene's germline CDR1 is SGHRS and CDR2 YFSETQ. CDR3 sequence: CASSLGLAGASDTQYF. CDR3 in DNA: TGCGCCAGCAGCCTTGGACTAGCGGGGGCATCTGATACGCAGTATTTT.

The chain combines TRBV6-2 or TRBV6-3 with TRBJ2-3; D possibly corresponds to TRBD1 (6 bases). CDR1 is MNHEY and CDR2 is SVGEGT in the germline V gene. There are 15 residues in the CDR3. Trimming took 5 bases from V and 1 from J, leaving 13 bases between them. CDR3 nucleotides: TGTGCCAGCAGTCCACAGGGATTGGGCACAGATACGCAGTATTTT. It yields the protein CASSPQGLGTDTQYF.

This rearrangement joins TRBV19 to TRBJ2-3; 13 bases match TRBD2. The CDR3 covers 16 residues. V dropped 7 bases and J dropped 1; count of bases not matched to a gene: 5. CDR1 LNHDA and CDR2 SQIVND come from the germline V gene (reference sequence). The CDR3 region has the DNA TGTGCCAGTACCCGACTAGCGGGGGGCCGCACAGATACGCAGTATTTT. Residues: CASTRLAGGRTDTQYF.

The chain couples TRBV2 to TRBJ2-1, with 7 bases lining up with TRBD1. CDR3 length equals 13 residues. V trimming: 3 bases; J trimming: 8 bases; junction bases outside the gene matches: 4. Germline assignment: CDR1 SNHLY and CDR2 FYNNEI. CDR3 loop: CASSEGQGDEQFF. The CDR3 nucleotides read TGTGCCAGCAGTGAGGGCCAGGGGGATGAGCAGTTCTTC.

Regarding this clone: The sample holds other DNA sequences that translate to the same CDR3. This chain joins TRBV7-2 and TRBJ1-2, with D possibly TRBD1 on 6 matching bases. Looked up from germline, CDR1 is SGHTA and CDR2 is FQGNSA. The CDR3 spans 12 residues. V lost 5 bases, J lost 5 bases, and 9 bases lay in between. The DNA of the CDR3 is TGTGCCAGCAGCCCACAGGGTTATGGCTACACCTTC. Translation gives CASSPQGYGYTF.

The V gene is TRBV4-2, the J gene TRBJ2-1; 13 bases fit TRBD2. With V trimmed by 0 bases and J by 9 bases, 5 bases remained unmatched. The CDR3 is 16 amino acids. In germline, CDR1 is LGHNA, CDR2 YNFKEQ. Here the CDR3 reads CASSQDRLAGGSEQFF. The CDR3, as DNA: TGTGCCAGCAGCCAAGATCGACTAGCGGGAGGAAGTGAGCAGTTCTTC.

V gene TRBV6-5 combines with J gene TRBJ1-2; TRBD1 matches 9 bases. Germline V lookup: CDR1 MNHEY, CDR2 SVGAGI. CDR3 size: 13 residues. Trimming took 5 bases from V and 7 from J; bases not matched to a gene: 5. CDR3 bases: TGTGCCAGCAGTCCCGGACAGGGGTCTGGCTACACCTTC. Encoded protein: CASSPGQGSGYTF.

The chain combines TRBV5-5 with TRBJ1-1; the match to TRBD1 covers 8 bases. Germline V gene data show CDR1 as SGHKS and CDR2 as YYEKEE (reference sequence). CDR3 length equals 13 residues. V gave up 4 bases and J gave up 11 bases; unmatched junction bases: 10. CDR3 in DNA: TGTGCCAGCAGCCTACTCGACAGGGGTCTCGCTTTCTTT. Protein: CASSLLDRGLAFF.

DNA for the CDR3: TGTGCCAGCAGCTTTGACACTAATCAGCCCCAGCATTTT. It is translated as CASSFDTNQPQHF. The rearrangement links TRBV7-2 to TRBJ1-5; D is unresolved. Trimming left V 3 bases short and J 4 bases short, with 7 bases between. This CDR3 is 13 amino acids long. In germline, CDR1 is SGHTA, CDR2 FQGNSA.

The chain recombines TRBV11-3 with TRBJ2-2, with D perhaps TRBD1 (5 bases). The CDR3 length is 13 residues. Germline values: CDR1 SGHNT, CDR2 YENEEA. V was shortened by 5 bases and J by 8 bases, with 12 bases between the two germline ends. This CDR3 reads CASSQQGAGELFF. The CDR3 DNA is TGTGCCAGCAGCCAACAAGGGGCGGGGGAGCTGTTTTTT.

The chain recombines TRBV3-1 (or the pseudogene TRBV3-2) with TRBJ2-3; 11 bases fit TRBD2. J gave up 1 base and V 4 bases, and 13 bases lay outside the gene matches. The CDR3 runs 19 residues. Per the germline V gene, CDR1 is LGHDT and CDR2 is YNNKEL (reference sequence). The CDR3 reads CASSRSGRALLSGTDTQYF. The CDR3 DNA sequence: TGTGCCAGCAGCCGTAGCGGGAGGGCCTTATTGTCGGGCACAGATACGCAGTATTTT.